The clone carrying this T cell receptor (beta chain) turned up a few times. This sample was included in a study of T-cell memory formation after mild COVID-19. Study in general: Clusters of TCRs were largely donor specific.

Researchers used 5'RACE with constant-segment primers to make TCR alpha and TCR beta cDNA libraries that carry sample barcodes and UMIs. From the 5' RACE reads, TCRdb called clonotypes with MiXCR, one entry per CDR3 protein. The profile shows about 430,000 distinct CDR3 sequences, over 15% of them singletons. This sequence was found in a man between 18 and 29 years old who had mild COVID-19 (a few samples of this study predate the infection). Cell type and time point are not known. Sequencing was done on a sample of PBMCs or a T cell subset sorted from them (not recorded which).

For the CDR3, the DNA is TGTGCCAGCAGCCGTGCGCCTGAGCAGTTCTTC. Translated: CASSRAPEQFF. The V and J genes are TRBV7-2 and TRBJ2-1, with D unclear. This CDR3 has 11 residues. Trimming cost V 5 bases and J 9 bases, with 8 bases left between them. CDR1 and CDR2 from the germline V gene are SGHTA and FQGNSA.